Shown below are 10 T cell receptor beta chains from a single sample sequenced in a study of shared clonotypes between healthy human individuals. The method was immunoSEQ multiplex PCR; TCRdb's version includes in-frame clones alone and lacks a portion of them. The table shows fewer than 1.8 million clones, with 98% to 99% occurring only once. Sequencing input: naive CD4+ T cells sorted from blood. Subset here: CD45RA+ positively selected. These receptors were obtained from a man aged 25-45 years in good health.

The V call is TRBV7-3, the J call TRBJ2-3, with D unclear. The CDR3 has 14 residues. Per the germline V gene, CDR1 is SGHTA and CDR2 is FQGTGA. Deletions cut 2 bases from V and 0 bases from J, with 6 bases between. CDR3 bases: TGTGCCAGCAGCTTATCGAGAAGCACAGATACGCAGTATTTT. It codes for CASSLSRSTDTQYF.

V is TRBV5-4 and J is TRBJ2-2; D unresolved. Germline CDR1 reads SGHNT; CDR2 reads YYREEE (reference sequence). This CDR3 is 14 amino acids long. Between the trimmed V and J ends, which lost 0 bases and 6 bases, there was a span of 9 bases. The CDR3 DNA is TGTGCCAGCAGCTTGGGACTGCCGGCCGGGGAGCTGTTTTTT. Residues: CASSLGLPAGELFF.

The rearrangement uses TRBV29-1 and TRBJ1-2; D unresolved. CDR1 and CDR2 from the germline V gene are SQVTM and ANQGSEA. CDR3 length: 12 residues. Trimming shortened V by 4 bases and J by 7 bases, and 13 bases separated the two germline ends. Here the CDR3 reads CSVVMGFGGYTF. The CDR3, as DNA: TGCAGCGTTGTGATGGGTTTTGGTGGCTACACCTTC.

The genes are TRBV14 and TRBJ1-1; weak D call: TRBD1 (5 bases). V lost 1 base and J lost 5, with 11 bases in between. The CDR3 is made up of 14 amino acids. Germline loops: CDR1 SGHDN, CDR2 FVKESK. The CDR3 here is CASSQAGWGTEAFF. CDR3 bases: TGTGCCAGCAGCCAAGCGGGGTGGGGGACTGAAGCTTTCTTT.

This chain links TRBV6-6 with TRBJ1-1, with 10 bases that match TRBD1. The trim removed 5 bases at V and 7 bases at J, leaving 7 bases unmatched. The germline gives CDR1 MNHNY, CDR2 SVGAGI (reference sequence). The CDR3 runs 14 residues. This CDR3 reads CASSLDRGHNEAFF. CDR3 bases: TGTGCCAGCAGTCTCGACAGGGGGCATAATGAAGCTTTCTTT.

V usage is TRBV19 and J usage is TRBJ1-5, with 7 bases fitting TRBD1. Germline CDR1 and CDR2: LNHDA and SQIVND (reference sequence). Trimming cost V 3 bases and J 6 bases; bases outside gene matches: 5. This CDR3 contains 14 residues. CDR3 sequence reads: CASSMYRGGQPQHF. CDR3 coding DNA: TGTGCCAGTAGTATGTACAGGGGAGGTCAGCCCCAGCATTTT.

With regard to this clone: The sample holds other DNA sequences that translate to the same CDR3. This chain connects TRBV18 to TRBJ2-2; no clear D. The CDR3 spans 12 residues. CDR1 is KGHSH, CDR2 LQKENI, per germline. V was clipped by 1 base and J by 5 bases, with 2 bases between them. The DNA for the CDR3 is TGTGCCAGCTCACCACGAACCGGGGAGCTGTTTTTT. Residues: CASSPRTGELFF.

CDR3 sequence (DNA): TGTGCCAGCAGAAGACAGCTTAATACTTACAATGAGCAGTTCTTC. This codes for CASRRQLNTYNEQFF. This sequence joins TRBV27 and TRBJ2-1; D perhaps matches TRBD1 (5 bases). V was cut by 6 bases and J by 4 bases, with 16 bases left in between. The CDR3 has 15 amino acids. Germline CDR1 is MNHEY and CDR2 is SMNVEV (reference sequence).

This sequence joins TRBV18 and TRBJ2-1, with D maybe TRBD2 (6 bases). V was trimmed by 1 base and J by 9 bases, leaving 19 bases between them. The CDR3 loop spans 16 amino acids. Germline CDR1 is KGHSH and CDR2 is LQKENI. The CDR3 DNA reads TGTGCCAGCTCACCACAGCCGGGACTCCCTCTCGCTGAGCAGTTCTTC. Protein product: CASSPQPGLPLAEQFF.

This chain connects TRBV7-6 to TRBJ2-2; TRBD2 agrees at 14 bases. CDR3 length: 17 residues. After removal of 0 bases from V and 4 bases from J, the junction contained 1 base not matched to a gene. Germline CDR1 and CDR2: SGHVS and FNYEAQ. The CDR3 DNA follows: TGTGCCAGCAGCTTAGCGACTAGCGGGAGGGGCACCGGGGAGCTGTTTTTT. Translating it yields CASSLATSGRGTGELFF.